This T cell receptor beta chain came from a study of human T cells and chemical hapten exposure listed by TCRdb under 2021. Broadly, across the study: For sensitization, 2% DPC in acetone was applied to an approximately 2 cm by approximately 2 cm area of upper inner arm skin. Blood for TCR sequencing was provided by twenty-nine alopecia patients at one to four time points (pre-sensitization, 2, 6 and 24 weeks). The patient cohort, mostly female, included alopecia areata with under or over 50% scalp involvement, alopecia totalis and alopecia universalis. Blood was sampled from patients pre-sensitization (week 0) and at 2, 6 and about 24 weeks after DPC sensitization. The libraries were sequenced as a pool, and the TCR yield per sample differed mostly because of small variations in library volumes within the pool. In alopecia patients, the study followed how the peripheral blood TCR repertoire changed in vivo over primary and secondary sensitization to diphenylcyclopropenone (DPC), a hapten. Patch testing on the upper back used Finn chambers containing 0.01% DPC, with scoring done after 6 days according to International Contact Dermatitis Research Group standards. Weekly therapeutic DPC doses were additionally applied to the scalp of patients throughout the approximately 25-week study period. Results the study describes overall, beyond this receptor: Expanded TCRs formed significantly more large CDR3 similarity clusters than pre-sensitization or healthy control sets, consistent with antigen-driven responses. DPC sensitization did not change how many TCRs were above 1 in 1000 frequency, and no evidence was found of alterations in global repertoire structure. Alopecia, a presumed autoimmune disease, was present in all patients, so the immune response of the patients might differ from that of healthy individuals. After repeated subsampling, changes were observed in the strength of the expansion versus patch-test correlation and in the threshold at which the correlation became significant. Patch test score was positively correlated with the number of PT1 expanded TCRs, with significance at thresholds 8, 16 and 32 but not at 4.

In its sample, this clonotype was seen a few times. Its target antigen remains unknown. No qualities accompany the bases; no much larger clone lies one base away. The sample's time point label, decoded: patch test 1, 2 weeks after DPC sensitization. Interpreted using the paper, the treatment or condition label stands for: therapeutic diphenylcyclopropenone sensitization with weekly scalp DPC. At every patch-test visit, the blood draw took place before the patch test was put on. To be eligible, patients had to be aged 18 to 70, diagnosed with alopecia and judged suitable for DPC therapy, while pregnant patients were excluded. Total RNA was extracted from unfractionated whole blood collected in Tempus Blood RNA tubes. CDR1 MNHNS and CDR2 SASEGT are derived from the germline V gene. V is cut by 4 bases and J by 0 bases, and the space between the germline ends is 6 bases. Reading from cysteine to phenylalanine, the CDR3 counts 13 amino acids. The read is trimmed to its CDR3 DNA, 39 bases read in frame from base 1.

Library construction relied on RACE. TCRdb records NextSeq 500 as the sequencer. During library preparation, unique molecular identifiers were attached to individual cDNA molecules so that TCRs could be counted quantitatively and reproducibly. Both TCR alpha and TCR beta chains were sequenced from each blood RNA sample. The paper's data handling went like this. A median of roughly 98,000 TCRs per sample was observed, with a range of about 23,224 to 750,000. V, J and CDR3 annotation of the TCR reads was performed with the Decombinator software suite. For the PS versus PT1 abundance plots, all samples were subsampled to the same number of TCRs (28,000). TCRs were defined as expanded if absent before sensitization and observed at least eight times at the 2-week time point. TCRdb trimmed the raw reads at Q25, called clones with MiXCR and kept productive beta chains. Merged by CDR3 protein, the rows form single entries marked with the most common genes and DNA. TCRdb, not the authors, supplied the V and J calls. The sample has fewer than 150,000 distinct CDR3 sequences on record, approximately 13% of them singletons. 0.7% to 0.95% of the sample goes to the ten largest clones.

This sample comprised whole blood, obtained in connection with sensitization to the hapten diphenylcyclopropenone (DPC). The sequence came from a man aged 18 to 35 with alopecia areata. Some clones in this sample may be carry-over from other donors' samples. The chain employs TRBV6-1 and TRBJ1-2; confidence is insufficient to name the D gene. The CDR3 protein is CASSVGANYGYTF. The bases are TGTGCCAGCAGTGTGGGAGCTAACTATGGCTACACCTTC.